The T cell receptor (beta chain) described here comes from a study of T cell clones after liver transplantation. For the study at large: Tolerance: complete withdrawal held at least one year, liver enzymes staying within twice normal.

Trimming left V 2 bases short and J 9 bases short, with 11 bases between. Germline CDR1 and CDR2: SEHNR and FQNEAQ (reference sequence). The CDR3 runs 13 residues. TCRdb's table, derived via immunoSEQ multiplex PCR, lists solely in-frame clones and lacks some. The repertoire includes under 130,000 clones, around 80% of them detected once, and roughly 3.1% sits in the top ten. This specimen consisted of CD4+ T cells from blood, obtained around 4 years after liver transplant. This chain uses TRBV7-9 with TRBJ2-1; D may correspond to TRBD1 or TRBD2 (7 bases each). This TCR derives from a human patient who received a liver transplant. Some T cells may be provided by the graft donor. The DNA for the CDR3 is TGTGCCAGCAGCTTAAGGGAGGGGGCTGAGCAGTTCTTC. Protein: CASSLREGAEQFF.